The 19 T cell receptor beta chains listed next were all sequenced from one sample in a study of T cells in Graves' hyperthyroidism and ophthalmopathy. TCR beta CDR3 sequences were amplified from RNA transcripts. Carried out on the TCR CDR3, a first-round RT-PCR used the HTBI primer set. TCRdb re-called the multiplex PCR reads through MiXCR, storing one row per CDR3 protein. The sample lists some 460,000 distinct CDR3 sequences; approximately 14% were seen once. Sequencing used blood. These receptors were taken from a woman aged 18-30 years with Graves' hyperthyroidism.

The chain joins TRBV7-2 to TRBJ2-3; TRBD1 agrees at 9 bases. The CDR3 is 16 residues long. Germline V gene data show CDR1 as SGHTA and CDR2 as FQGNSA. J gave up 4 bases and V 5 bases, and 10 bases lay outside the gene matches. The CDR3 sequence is CASSTTGTGKADTQYF. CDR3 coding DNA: TGTGCCAGCAGCACAACCGGGACAGGGAAGGCAGATACGCAGTATTTT.

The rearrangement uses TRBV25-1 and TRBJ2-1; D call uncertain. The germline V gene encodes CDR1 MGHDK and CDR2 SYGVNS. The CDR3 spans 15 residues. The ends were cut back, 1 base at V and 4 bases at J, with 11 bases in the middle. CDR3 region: CASSEFLGIYNEQFF. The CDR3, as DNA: TGTGCCAGCAGTGAATTTCTTGGGATTTACAATGAGCAGTTCTTC.

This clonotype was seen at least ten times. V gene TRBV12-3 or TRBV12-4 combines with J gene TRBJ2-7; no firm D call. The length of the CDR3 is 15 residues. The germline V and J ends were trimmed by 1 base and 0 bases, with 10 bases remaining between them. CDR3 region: CASSLGITSSYEQYF. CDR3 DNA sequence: TGTGCCAGCAGTTTAGGTATTACGAGCTCCTACGAGCAGTACTTC.

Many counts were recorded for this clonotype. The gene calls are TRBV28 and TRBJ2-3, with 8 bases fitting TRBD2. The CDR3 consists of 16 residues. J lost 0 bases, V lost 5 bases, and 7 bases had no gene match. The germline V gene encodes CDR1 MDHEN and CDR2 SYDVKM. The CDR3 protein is CASSTAGRGSTDTQYF. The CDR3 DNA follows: TGTGCCAGCAGTACTGCCGGGAGGGGGAGCACAGATACGCAGTATTTT. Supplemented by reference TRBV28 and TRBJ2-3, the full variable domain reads DVKVTQSSRYLVKRTGEKVFLECVQDMDHENMFWYRQDPGLGLRLIYFSYDVKMKEKGDIPEGYSVSREKKERFSLILESASTNQTSMYLCASSTAGRGSTDTQYFGPGTRLTVL.

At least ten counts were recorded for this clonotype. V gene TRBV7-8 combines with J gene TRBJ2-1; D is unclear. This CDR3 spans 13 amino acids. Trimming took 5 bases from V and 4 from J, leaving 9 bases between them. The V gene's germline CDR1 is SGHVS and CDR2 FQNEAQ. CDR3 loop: CASSVVSYNEQFF. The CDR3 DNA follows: TGTGCCAGCAGCGTTGTATCTTACAATGAGCAGTTCTTC.

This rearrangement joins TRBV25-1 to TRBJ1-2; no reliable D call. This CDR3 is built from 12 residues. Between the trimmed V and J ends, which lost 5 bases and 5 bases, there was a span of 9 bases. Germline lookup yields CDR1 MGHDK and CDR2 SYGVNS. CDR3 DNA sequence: TGTGCCAGCAGTACCTATTCGTATGGCTACACCTTC. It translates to CASSTYSYGYTF.

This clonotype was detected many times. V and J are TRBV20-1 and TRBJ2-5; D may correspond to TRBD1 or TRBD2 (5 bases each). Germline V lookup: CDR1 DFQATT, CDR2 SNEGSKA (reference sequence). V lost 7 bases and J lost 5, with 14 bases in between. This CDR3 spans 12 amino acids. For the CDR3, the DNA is TGCAGTGAAGGGACGTCAACGGAGACCCAGTACTTC. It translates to CSEGTSTETQYF.

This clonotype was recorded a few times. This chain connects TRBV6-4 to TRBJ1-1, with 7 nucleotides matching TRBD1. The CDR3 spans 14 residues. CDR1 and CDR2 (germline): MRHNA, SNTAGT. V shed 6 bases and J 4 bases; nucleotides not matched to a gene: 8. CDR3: CASRASTGSTEAFF. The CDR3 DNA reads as TGTGCCAGCAGAGCCTCGACAGGGTCCACTGAAGCTTTCTTT.

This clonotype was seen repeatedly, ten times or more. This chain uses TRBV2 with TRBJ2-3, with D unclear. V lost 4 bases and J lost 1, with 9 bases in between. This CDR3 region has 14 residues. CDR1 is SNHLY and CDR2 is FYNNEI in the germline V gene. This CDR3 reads CASSGGGGTDTQYF. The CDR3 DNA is TGTGCCAGCAGTGGAGGCGGCGGCACAGATACGCAGTATTTT. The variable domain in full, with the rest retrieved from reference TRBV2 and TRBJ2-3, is EPEVTQTPSHQVTQMGQEVILRCVPISNHLYFYWYRQILGQKVEFLVSFYNNEISEKSEIFDDQFSVERPDGSNFTLKIRSTKLEDSAMYFCASSGGGGTDTQYFGPGTRLTVL.

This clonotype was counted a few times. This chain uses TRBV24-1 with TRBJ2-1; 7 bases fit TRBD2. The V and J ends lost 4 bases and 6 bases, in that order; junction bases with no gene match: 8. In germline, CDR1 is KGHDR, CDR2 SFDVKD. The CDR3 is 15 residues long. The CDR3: CATSEVQGGVNEQFF. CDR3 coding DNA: TGTGCCACCAGTGAAGTTCAGGGAGGGGTCAATGAGCAGTTCTTC.

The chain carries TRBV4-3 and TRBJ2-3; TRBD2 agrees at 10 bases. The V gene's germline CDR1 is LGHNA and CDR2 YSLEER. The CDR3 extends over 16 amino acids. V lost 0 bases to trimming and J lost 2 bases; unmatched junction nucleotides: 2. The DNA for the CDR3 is TGCGCCAGCAGCCAAGAACTAGCGGGAAACACAGATACGCAGTATTTT. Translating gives CASSQELAGNTDTQYF.

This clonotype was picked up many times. The CDR3 region has the DNA TGTGCCAGCAGCCAACGTCGATCGAGGGATACGCAGTATTTT. Translated: CASSQRRSRDTQYF. The rearrangement links TRBV3-1 to TRBJ2-3; D is undetermined. The germline gives CDR1 LGHDT, CDR2 YNNKEL (reference sequence). V lost 2 bases to trimming and J lost 6 bases, with 12 bases between them. CDR3 length: 14 amino acids.

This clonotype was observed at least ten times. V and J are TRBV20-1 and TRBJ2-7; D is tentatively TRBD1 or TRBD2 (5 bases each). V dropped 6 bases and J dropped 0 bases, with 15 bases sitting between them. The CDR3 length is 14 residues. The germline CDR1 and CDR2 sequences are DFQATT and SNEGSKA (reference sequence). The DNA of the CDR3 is TGCAGTGCGTCAGCCAGGGACGGCTCCTACGAGCAGTACTTC. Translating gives CSASARDGSYEQYF.

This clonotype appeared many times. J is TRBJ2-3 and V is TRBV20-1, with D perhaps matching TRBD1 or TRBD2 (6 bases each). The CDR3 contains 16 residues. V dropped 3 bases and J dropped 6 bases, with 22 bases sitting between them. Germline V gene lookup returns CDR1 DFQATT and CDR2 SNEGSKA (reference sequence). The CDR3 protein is CSASTGTSARGDTQYF. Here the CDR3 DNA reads TGCAGTGCTAGTACCGGGACTTCAGCTAGGGGGGATACGCAGTATTTT.

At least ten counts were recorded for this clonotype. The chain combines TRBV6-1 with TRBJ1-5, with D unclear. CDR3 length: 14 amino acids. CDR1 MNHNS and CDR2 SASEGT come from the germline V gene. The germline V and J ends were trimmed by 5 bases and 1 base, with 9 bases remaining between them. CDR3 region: CASSSGESNQPQHF. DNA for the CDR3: TGTGCCAGCAGTTCCGGGGAAAGCAATCAGCCCCAGCATTTT.

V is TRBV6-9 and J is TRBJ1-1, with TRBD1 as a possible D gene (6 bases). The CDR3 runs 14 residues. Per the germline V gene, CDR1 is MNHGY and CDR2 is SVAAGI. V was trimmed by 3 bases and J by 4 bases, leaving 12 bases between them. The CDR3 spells CASSYRGQGTEAFF. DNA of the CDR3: TGTGCCAGCAGTTACCGGGGGCAGGGCACTGAAGCTTTCTTT.

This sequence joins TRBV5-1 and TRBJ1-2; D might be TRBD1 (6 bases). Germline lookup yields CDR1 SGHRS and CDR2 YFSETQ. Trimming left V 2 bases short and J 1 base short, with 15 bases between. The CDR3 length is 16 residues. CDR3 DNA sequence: TGCGCCAGCAGCTTCGGGACACCTCGAAGTAACTATGGCTACACCTTC. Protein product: CASSFGTPRSNYGYTF.

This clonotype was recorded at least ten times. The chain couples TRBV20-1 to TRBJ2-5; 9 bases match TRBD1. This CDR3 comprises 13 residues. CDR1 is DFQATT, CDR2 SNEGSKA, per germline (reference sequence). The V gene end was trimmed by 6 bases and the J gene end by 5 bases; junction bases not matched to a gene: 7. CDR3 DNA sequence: TGCAGTGCCCAGCTTGACAGGGGGGAGACCCAGTACTTC. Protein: CSAQLDRGETQYF.

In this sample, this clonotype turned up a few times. CDR3 in DNA: TGTGCCAGTAGTACTCTAGCGGGGATTCAAGAGACCCAGTACTTC. Its translation is CASSTLAGIQETQYF. The V gene is TRBV19, the J gene TRBJ2-5, with 9 bases matching TRBD2. V lost 4 bases to trimming and J lost 2 bases; unmatched junction nucleotides: 5. Germline CDR1 and CDR2: LNHDA and SQIVND (reference sequence). This CDR3 is built from 15 residues.